This T cell receptor beta chain came from a study of blood T cell repertoires in COVID-19. Study-level information: Acute and convalescent COVID-19 samples came from the United States, Italy and Spain. T cells, B-cell-depleted T cells, or PBMCs supplied cDNA or gDNA.

Per the study methods: How many nucleated cells were present was estimated from reference gene primer amplification. Sequenced by immunoSEQ multiplex PCR; TCRdb stores in-frame clones only, minus some. V, J and clone size are taken as reported in that table, and D and trimming were inferred from the DNA itself. The table shows roughly 170,000 clones, with approximately 86% occurring only once. Trimming took off 1 base at V and 6 bases at J, with 15 bases between the two ends. CDR1 is SEHNR, CDR2 FQNEAQ, per germline (reference sequence). The CDR3 is made up of 15 amino acids. V and J are TRBV7-9 and TRBJ1-1; tentative D call: TRBD1 (5 bases). Sequencing input: peripheral blood. The origin of this receptor is a man aged 35 to 55 with active or convalescent COVID-19. The CDR3 bases are TGTGCCAGCAGCTTAGACGGGGGTTCCCCCGCTGAAGCTTTCTTT. Its protein product is CASSLDGGSPAEAFF.